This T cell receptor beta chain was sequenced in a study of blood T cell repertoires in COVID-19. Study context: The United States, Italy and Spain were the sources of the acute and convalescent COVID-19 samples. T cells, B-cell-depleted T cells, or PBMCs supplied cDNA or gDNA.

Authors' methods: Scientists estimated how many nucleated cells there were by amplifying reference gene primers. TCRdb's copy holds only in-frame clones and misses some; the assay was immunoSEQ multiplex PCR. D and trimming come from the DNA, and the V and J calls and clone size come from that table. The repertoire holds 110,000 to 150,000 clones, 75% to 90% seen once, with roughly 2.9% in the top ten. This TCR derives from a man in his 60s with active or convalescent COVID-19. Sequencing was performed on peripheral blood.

CDR3 DNA: TGTGCCAGCAGCTCCCCGGGACATCTGAACACTGAAGCTTTCTTT. This codes for CASSSPGHLNTEAFF. This chain connects TRBV28 to TRBJ1-1; maybe TRBD1 (6 bases). The ends were cut back, 6 bases at V and 0 bases at J, with 14 bases in the middle. The CDR3 loop spans 15 amino acids. Germline assignment: CDR1 MDHEN and CDR2 SYDVKM.